These T cell receptor beta chains were read from a single sample in a study of Graves' ophthalmopathy and Graves' hyperthyroidism. MiXCR was run by TCRdb on the multiplex PCR reads, yielding one entry per CDR3 protein. The table shows a few hundred thousand distinct CDR3 sequences, with about 40% occurring only once. The sequenced material came from peripheral blood or thyroid tissue (not recorded which). The receptors were sampled from an adult man with Graves' hyperthyroidism. CDR3s include the opening cysteine and the closing phenylalanine or tryptophan. D genes are given only for firm matches. Rows may omit the clone size; those that give it use once, few, many or a size class.

J | D | V | size | CDR3 | DNA
TRBJ1-4 | - | TRBV12-3/TRBV12-4 | few | CASSPARAENEKLFF | TGTGCCAGCAGCCCCGCCCGGGCCGAAAATGAAAAACTGTTTTTT
TRBJ2-3 | TRBD2 | TRBV19 | few | CASSIERGRYTDTQYF | TGTGCCAGTAGTATCGAGCGGGGGAGATACACAGATACGCAGTATTTT
TRBJ1-6 | - | TRBV4-1 | - | CASSQDTGNSYNSPLHF | TGCGCCAGCAGCCAAGACACAGGGAATTCCTATAATTCACCCCTCCACTTT
TRBJ1-5 | - | TRBV13 | many | CASSLGRDRRPQHF | TGTGCCAGCAGCTTAGGCAGGGACCGCAGGCCCCAGCATTTT
TRBJ1-2 | TRBD1 | TRBV24-1 | many | CATRPSGQGYGYTF | TGTGCCACCAGGCCCTCGGGACAGGGCTATGGCTACACCTTC
TRBJ2-3 | TRBD2 | TRBV6-5 | few | CASMQLGPGGSQYF | TGTGCCAGCATGCAACTTGGGCCGGGGGGTTCGCAGTATTTT
TRBJ2-2 | - | TRBV9 | few | CASSVPGELFF | TGTGCCAGCAGCGTTCCCGGGGAGCTGTTTTTT
TRBJ2-3 | TRBD1 | TRBV10-2 | once | CASTGTGVTDTQYF | TGCGCCAGCACCGGGACAGGGGTGACAGATACGCAGTATTTT
TRBJ2-2 | TRBD1 | TRBV4-1 | few | CASSHKRGLGTGELFF | TGCGCCAGCAGCCATAAAAGGGGGCTGGGGACCGGGGAGCTGTTTTTT
TRBJ2-7 | TRBD1 | TRBV20-1 | - | CSARKTGVNEQYF | TGCAGTGCTAGAAAGACAGGGGTAAACGAGCAGTACTTC
TRBJ2-2 | TRBD1 | TRBV5-1 | once | CASSQTGVAAGELFF | TGTGCCAGCAGCCAAACAGGGGTTGCAGCCGGGGAGCTGTTTTTT
TRBJ1-2 | - | TRBV12-3/TRBV12-4 | few | CASTPGIRYGYTF | TGTGCCAGCACCCCAGGCATTCGCTATGGCTACACCTTC
TRBJ1-2 | - | TRBV29-1 | - | CSVGRGGNYGYTF | TGCAGCGTTGGGAGAGGAGGGAACTATGGCTACACCTTC
TRBJ1-4 | TRBD1 | TRBV2 | - | CASSFEGATNEKRFF | TGTGCCAGCAGTTTCGAGGGGGCCACTAATGAAAAACGGTTTTTT
TRBJ1-2 | TRBD1 | TRBV25-1 | many | CASSEEYRGYGYTF | TGTGCCAGCAGTGAGGAATACAGGGGTTACGGCTACACCTTC
TRBJ1-5 | - | TRBV27 | many | CASSVTRGGEQPQHF | TGTGCCAGCAGTGTGACGCGGGGTGGGGAACAGCCCCAGCATTTT
TRBJ1-2 | - | TRBV5-1 | many | CASSGVRNYGYTF | TGCGCCAGTTCAGGGGTACGGAACTATGGCTACACCTTC
TRBJ2-7 | - | TRBV7-9 | many | CASSATGYEQYF | TGTGCCAGCAGCGCCACAGGGTACGAGCAGTACTTC
TRBJ1-6 | - | TRBV27 | - | CASSLRGATSSPLHF | TGTGCCAGCAGTTTAAGGGGCGCAACTAGTTCACCCCTCCACTTT
TRBJ1-6 | TRBD1 | TRBV3-1 | few | CASSQPSGTGSNSPLHF | TGTGCCAGCAGCCAACCCTCCGGGACAGGGTCCAATTCACCCCTCCACTTT
TRBJ1-5 | - | TRBV20-1 | many | CSAMTGGSNQPQHF | TGCAGTGCAATGACCGGCGGGAGCAATCAGCCCCAGCATTTT
TRBJ2-7 | TRBD1 | TRBV5-5 | many | CASSFIPGQVEEYF | TGTGCCAGCAGCTTCATACCGGGACAGGTGGAGGAGTACTTC
TRBJ1-2 | - | TRBV20-1 | - | CSFSTGRGGYTF | TGCAGTTTTTCAACGGGACGAGGTGGCTACACCTTC
TRBJ2-5 | TRBD1 | TRBV19 | many | CASSRDRVETQYF | TGTGCCAGTAGCCGGGACAGGGTTGAGACCCAGTACTTC
TRBJ1-5 | TRBD1 | TRBV20-1 | many | CSAVSGGWQPQHF | TGCAGTGCTGTATCAGGGGGCTGGCAGCCCCAGCATTTT
TRBJ1-5 | TRBD1 | TRBV12-3/TRBV12-4 | many | CASSLRQGDQPQHF | TGTGCCAGCAGTTTAAGGCAGGGGGATCAGCCCCAGCATTTT
TRBJ2-2 | - | TRBV6-5 | few | CASSTTRAHWTGELFF | TGTGCCAGCAGCACGACTAGGGCCCATTGGACCGGGGAGCTGTTTTTT
TRBJ1-2 | TRBD1 | TRBV4-3 | - | CASSHRTGANYGYTF | TGCGCCAGCAGCCATCGGACAGGAGCTAACTATGGCTACACCTTC
TRBJ1-5 | - | TRBV10-3 | - | CASTEVGPMSNRPQHF | TGTGCCAGCACCGAAGTGGGCCCCATGTCCAATCGGCCCCAGCATTTT
TRBJ2-7 | - | TRBV29-1 | - | CSVGGDHGGYEQYF | TGCAGCGTTGGTGGGGATCACGGGGGCTACGAGCAGTACTTC
TRBJ1-4 | TRBD1 | TRBV7-9 | - | CASSPTGAQGHEKLFF | TGTGCCAGCAGCCCAACAGGGGCTCAAGGGCATGAAAAACTGTTTTTT
TRBJ1-2 | - | TRBV6-1 | many | CASSIQGTYGYTF | TGTGCCAGCAGTATACAGGGAACCTATGGCTACACCTTC
TRBJ2-1 | - | TRBV12-3/TRBV12-4 | - | CASSLARYEQFF | TGTGCCAGCAGTTTAGCGAGGTATGAGCAGTTCTTC
TRBJ1-3 | - | TRBV11-3 | - | CASSSGRISGNTIYF | TGTGCCAGCAGCTCGGGACGGATCTCTGGAAACACCATATATTTT
TRBJ1-1 | - | TRBV20-1 | - | CSARDSDTEAFF | TGCAGTGCTAGAGATTCGGACACTGAAGCTTTCTTT
TRBJ2-7 | - | TRBV27 | - | CASSLWGQSYEQYF | TGTGCCAGCAGTTTATGGGGCCAGAGCTACGAGCAGTACTTC
TRBJ1-1 | - | TRBV7-8 | many | CASSLDDNRMNTEAFF | TGTGCCAGCAGCTTAGATGACAACCGGATGAACACTGAAGCTTTCTTT
TRBJ2-2 | - | TRBV7-3 | - | CASRRASSNTGELFF | TGTGCCAGCAGAAGGGCTAGCTCGAACACCGGGGAGCTGTTTTTT
TRBJ2-2 | - | TRBV9 | - | CASRSGLRNTGELFF | TGTGCCAGCAGATCGGGACTTCGAAACACCGGGGAGCTGTTTTTT
TRBJ2-5 | TRBD2 | TRBV28 | many | CASTRTSEETQYF | TGTGCCAGCACTCGGACTAGCGAAGAGACCCAGTACTTC
TRBJ1-1 | TRBD1 | TRBV7-9 | - | CASRDRGQILRGTEAFF | TGTGCCAGCAGGGACAGGGGTCAAATTCTCCGGGGCACTGAAGCTTTCTTT
TRBJ2-2 | - | TRBV6-6 | many | CASRGDTGELFF | TGTGCCAGCAGGGGTGACACCGGGGAGCTGTTTTTT
TRBJ2-7 | - | TRBV28 | few | CASSLGGIYEQYF | TGTGCCAGCAGTTTAGGCGGAATCTACGAGCAGTACTTC
TRBJ1-1 | - | TRBV19 | many | CASRGEDNTEAFF | TGTGCCAGTAGGGGCGAAGATAACACTGAAGCTTTCTTT
TRBJ1-2 | - | TRBV29-1 | once | CSVVGGSVGYTF | TGCAGCGTTGTTGGGGGGTCGGTTGGCTACACCTTC
TRBJ1-3 | - | TRBV28 | - | CAGASGSSGNTIYF | TGTGCCGGAGCTTCGGGGTCCTCTGGAAACACCATATATTTT
TRBJ1-2 | - | TRBV29-1 | - | CSLGIHYGYTF | TGCAGCTTGGGCATCCACTATGGCTACACCTTC
TRBJ2-6 | TRBD2 | TRBV2 | many | CASSAERGGSGANVLTF | TGTGCCAGCAGTGCCGAACGGGGGGGCTCTGGGGCCAACGTCCTGACTTTC
TRBJ1-2 | - | TRBV2 | many | CASSAGDYGYTF | TGTGCCAGCAGTGCAGGGGACTATGGCTACACCTTC
TRBJ1-1 | - | TRBV30 | - | CAWSVWGGLSTEAFF | TGTGCCTGGAGTGTCTGGGGGGGGCTCTCCACTGAAGCTTTCTTT